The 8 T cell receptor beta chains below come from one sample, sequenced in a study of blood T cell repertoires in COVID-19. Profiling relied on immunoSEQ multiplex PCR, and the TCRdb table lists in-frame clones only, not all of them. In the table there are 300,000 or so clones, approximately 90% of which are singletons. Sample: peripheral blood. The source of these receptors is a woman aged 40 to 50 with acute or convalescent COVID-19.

CDR3 protein: CASSSRPYGYTF. In nucleotides, the CDR3 is TGTGCCAGCAGTTCTAGGCCTTATGGCTACACCTTC. The chain has TRBV7-8 and TRBJ1-2; no clear D. The V gene's germline CDR1 is SGHVS and CDR2 FQNEAQ. Trimming took 6 bases from V and 5 from J, leaving 10 bases between them. The CDR3 is 12 residues long.

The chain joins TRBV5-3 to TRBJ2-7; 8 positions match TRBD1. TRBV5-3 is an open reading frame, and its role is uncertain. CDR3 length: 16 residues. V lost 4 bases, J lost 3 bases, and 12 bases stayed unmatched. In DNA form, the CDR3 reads TGTGCCAGAAGCCCTGCGGAAGGACAGGGAGGCTACGAGCAGTACGTC. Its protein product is CARSPAEGQGGYEQYV.

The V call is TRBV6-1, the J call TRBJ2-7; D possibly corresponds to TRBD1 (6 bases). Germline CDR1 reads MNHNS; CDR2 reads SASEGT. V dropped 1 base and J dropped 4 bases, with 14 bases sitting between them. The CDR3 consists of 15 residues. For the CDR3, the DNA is TGTGCCAGCAGTGAAGATGGTGGACAGACTTACGAGCAGTACGTC. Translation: CASSEDGGQTYEQYV.

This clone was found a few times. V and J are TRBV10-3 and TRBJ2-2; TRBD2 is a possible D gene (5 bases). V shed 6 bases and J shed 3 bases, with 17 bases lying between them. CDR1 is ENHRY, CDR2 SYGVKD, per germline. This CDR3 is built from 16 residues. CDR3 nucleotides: TGTGCCATCAGCCCGTACCGGGATAGGGACACCGGGGAGCTGTTTTTT. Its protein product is CAISPYRDRDTGELFF.

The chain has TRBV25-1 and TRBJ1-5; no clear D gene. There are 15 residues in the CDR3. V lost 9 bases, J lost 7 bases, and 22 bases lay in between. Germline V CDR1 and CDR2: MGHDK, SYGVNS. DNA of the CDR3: TGTGCCAGGACACACGGCAGCTTTGAGAAGCAGCCCCAGCATTTT. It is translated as CARTHGSFEKQPQHF.

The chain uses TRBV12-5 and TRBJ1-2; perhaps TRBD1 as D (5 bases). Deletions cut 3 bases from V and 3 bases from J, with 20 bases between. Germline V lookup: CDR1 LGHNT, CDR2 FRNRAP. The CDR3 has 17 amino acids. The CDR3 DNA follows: TGTGCTAGTGGTTTTGTCGTGGTAAAAAGGGGTGACTATGGCTACACCTTC. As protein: CASGFVVVKRGDYGYTF.

CDR3 bases: TGTGCCAGCTCACGGGATCAACAGGGGGAAGCTTTCTTT. Residues: CASSRDQQGEAFF. The V call is TRBV18, the J call TRBJ1-1; 7 nucleotides align to TRBD1. Germline CDR1 is KGHSH and CDR2 is LQKENI. The trim removed 4 bases at V and 8 bases at J, leaving 7 bases unmatched. The CDR3 totals 13 residues.

The CDR3: CASSSGDRGNTIYF. The CDR3 DNA follows: TGCGCCAGCAGCTCAGGGGACAGAGGAAACACCATATATTTT. The V call is TRBV5-1, the J call TRBJ1-3, with 7 bases aligning to TRBD1. V shed 3 bases, J shed 4 bases, and the junction held 4 bases outside the gene matches. CDR1 SGHRS and CDR2 YFSETQ come from the germline V gene. CDR3 size: 14 residues.